Sequencing of this T cell receptor (beta chain) was carried out in a study of vaccination and CD4 T cells after COVID-19. Turning to the study itself: Overlapping SARS-CoV-2, HCoV-NL63, HCoV-OC43 and HCoV-229E spike peptides stimulated the cells.

Once obtained from cultured CD4+ T cells, the DNA was sequenced using the Oncomine TCR Beta short-read assay. TCRdb itself ran the PCR reads through MiXCR, one entry per CDR3 protein. This table has 10,000 to 13,000 distinct CDR3 sequences, around 59% appearing once. As concerns this clonotype: Its antigen is currently unknown.

Treatment here: roughly ten-day PBMC culture with coronavirus spike peptide pools or control peptides (ViraFEST assay). Under the ViraFEST approach, antigen-specific T cells were expanded with peptide pools and TCRs subsequently sequenced. The authors cultured some 1.9 million PBMCs per well with about 9.6 IU/ml IL-2 and approximately 10 ug/ml peptide pools. The CDR3 covers 15 residues. Germline-derived CDR1 and CDR2 are SGHTA and FQGNSA. Trimming took 5 bases from V and 3 from J; bases not matched to a gene: 9. This receptor was obtained from a human donor who had recovered from COVID-19. The sequenced sample was CD4+ T cells from blood, cultured in vitro. The chain recombines TRBV7-2 with TRBJ2-7; 8 bases agree with TRBD2. The DNA for the CDR3 is TGTGCCAGCAGCCTCCCGGGACTAGTGGGCTACGAGCAGTACTTC. It yields the protein CASSLPGLVGYEQYF.